This T cell receptor beta chain was sequenced for a study of regulatory T cells in long-lasting Graves disease. V lost 5 bases and J 3 bases, leaving 15 bases between the germline ends. Germline CDR1 SGHRS, CDR2 YFSETQ. This CDR3 spans 14 amino acids. In this sample, this clonotype turned up a few times. Construction of the TCR beta libraries employed iRepertoire HTBI primers in conjunction with Arm-PCR of CDR3 regions. A single record per CDR3 protein comes from TCRdb applying MiXCR to the multiplex PCR reads. The table records some 500,000 distinct CDR3 sequences, roughly 16% of them present only once. Indicated time point: newly diagnosed GD, antithyroid drugs for less than 3 months. PBMC-derived RNA was used for the TCR library. Separately, the same data were catalogued under a study of T cells in Graves' hyperthyroidism and ophthalmopathy. That study reports: Patients were excluded because of uncontrolled infection, other autoimmune disease, pregnancy or lactation. Most thyroid clonotypes expanded above 0.001 were also detected in blood.

The source is a woman aged 35 to 60 with Graves disease. The rearrangement uses TRBV5-1 and TRBJ2-7; the D call may be TRBD1 or TRBD2 (5 bases each). Sequences were derived from peripheral blood mononuclear cells (PBMCs), sampled at new diagnosis, from a patient treated with antithyroid drugs. The CDR3 here is CASREGPNFYEQYF. The CDR3 region has the DNA TGCGCCAGCAGAGAGGGGCCCAATTTCTACGAGCAGTACTTC.